A single sample gave rise to the 30 T cell receptor beta chains below, sequenced in a study of radiotherapy plus CTLA-4 blockade in lung cancer. The table came from immunoSEQ multiplex PCR; TCRdb's copy has only in-frame clones and leaves some out. The repertoire holds about 120,000 clones, with 90% as singletons. The material sequenced was peripheral blood, taken from a patient treated with radiotherapy plus ipilimumab. These receptor sequences come from a human donor with non-small cell lung cancer that progressed on radiotherapy plus ipilimumab.

V gene TRBV5-4 combines with J gene TRBJ2-2, with 7 positions matching TRBD2. Germline V gene lookup returns CDR1 SGHNT and CDR2 YYREEE (reference sequence). J was trimmed by 4 bases and V by 4 bases; bases with no gene match: 7. There are 15 residues in the CDR3. CDR3 in DNA: TGTGCCAGCAGCCAAGGACTAGAGAGCACCGGGGAGCTGTTTTTT. It is translated as CASSQGLESTGELFF.

CDR3 sequence (DNA): TGCGCCAGCAGCCCCTGGCCCGCGCGACTAGCGGGAGGGCGGAATGAGCAGTTCTTC. Protein sequence: CASSPWPARLAGGRNEQFF. The chain links TRBV5-1 to TRBJ2-1; 14 nucleotides align to TRBD2. This CDR3 is built from 19 residues. The V gene end was trimmed by 4 bases and the J gene end by 7 bases; junction bases not matched to a gene: 16. CDR1 and CDR2 (germline): SGHRS, YFSETQ.

The V gene is TRBV5-4, the J gene TRBJ1-4; D remains unclear. CDR1 SGHNT and CDR2 YYREEE come from the germline V gene (reference sequence). Trimming stripped 1 base from V and 2 bases from J, with 3 bases between. The CDR3 length is 13 residues. The CDR3 coding sequence is TGTGCCAGCAGCTTGACGACTAATGAAAAACTGTTTTTT. This sequence encodes CASSLTTNEKLFF.

The rearrangement joins TRBV2 to TRBJ2-7; unclear D gene. The V end lost 7 bases, the J end lost 3 bases, and 13 bases lay between the germline ends. CDR3 size: 13 residues. The germline gives CDR1 SNHLY, CDR2 FYNNEI. CDR3 sequence: CASNGGRNYEQYF. DNA for the CDR3: TGTGCCAGCAATGGCGGAAGAAACTACGAGCAGTACTTC.

The chain joins TRBV7-9 to TRBJ2-3; D is uncertain. Trimming took off 4 bases at V and 14 bases at J, with 13 bases between the two ends. From germline, CDR1 is SEHNR and CDR2 FQNEAQ (reference sequence). CDR3 length: 11 residues. The CDR3 spells CASSSADRLYF. CDR3 in DNA: TGTGCCAGCAGCTCCGCCGACCGGTTGTATTTT.

The chain employs TRBV5-8 and TRBJ1-5; no firm D call. Trimming left V 2 bases short and J 5 bases short, with 8 bases between. The CDR3 loop spans 13 amino acids. CDR1 SGHTS and CDR2 YDEGEE come from the germline V gene. The CDR3 bases are TGTGCCAGCAGCTTCCTCTCGCATCAGCCCCAGCATTTT. Its translation is CASSFLSHQPQHF.

This clone appeared once. The chain couples TRBV27 to TRBJ1-2; no firm D call. This CDR3 is 13 amino acids long. Trimming took 5 bases from V and 5 from J, leaving 12 bases between them. The germline V gene has CDR1 MNHEY and CDR2 SMNVEV (reference sequence). The CDR3 region is CASSRTTDYGYTF. CDR3 nucleotide sequence: TGTGCCAGCAGTCGTACGACGGATTATGGCTACACCTTC.

The rearrangement joins TRBV5-1 to TRBJ2-1; D is perhaps TRBD2 (5 bases). Trimming cost V 0 bases and J 9 bases, with 13 bases left between them. From germline, CDR1 is SGHRS and CDR2 YFSETQ. The CDR3 consists of 14 residues. The CDR3 DNA sequence: TGCGCCAGCAGCTTGGATAGAGGGAGAGTTGAGCAGTTCTTC. It is translated as CASSLDRGRVEQFF. Filled out from reference TRBV5-1 and TRBJ2-1, the complete variable domain reads KAGVTQTPRYLIKTRGQQVTLSCSPISGHRSVSWYQQTPGQGLQFLFEYFSETQRNKGNFPGRFSGRQFSNSRSEMNVSTLELGDSALYLCASSLDRGRVEQFFGPGTRLTVL.

The chain carries TRBV6-1 and TRBJ1-2; 9 bases are a match to TRBD1. V gave up 6 bases and J gave up 2 bases; unmatched junction bases: 4. CDR1 is MNHNS, CDR2 SASEGT, per germline. This CDR3 has 14 residues. CDR3 sequence reads: CASRRTGENYGYTF. The CDR3 DNA follows: TGTGCCAGCAGAAGGACAGGGGAGAACTATGGCTACACCTTC.

The chain combines TRBV15 with TRBJ1-1, with unresolved D. Germline CDR1 and CDR2: LNHNV and YYDKDF (reference sequence). This CDR3 is built from 13 residues. Trimming left V 8 bases short and J 2 bases short, with 12 bases between. CDR3 DNA: TGTGCCACCGCCCTTTCGAGCAACACTGAAGCTTTCTTT. Translating it yields CATALSSNTEAFF. Drawing the rest from reference TRBV15 and TRBJ1-1, the complete variable domain is DAMVIQNPRYQVTQFGKPVTLSCSQTLNHNVMYWYQQKSSQAPKLLFHYYDKDFNNEADTPDNFQSRRPNTSFCFLDIRSPGLGDTAMYLCATALSSNTEAFFGQGTRLTVV.

The genes are TRBV9 and TRBJ2-1; D is perhaps TRBD2 (6 bases). From germline, CDR1 is SGDLS and CDR2 YYNGEE. The CDR3 sequence is 19 residues long. V was trimmed by 1 base and J by 5 bases, leaving 25 bases between them. The CDR3 region has the DNA TGTGCCAGCAGCGTACGGAACGGCGGGACGACTTCCCCGGACAATGAGCAGTTCTTC. Translated, it gives CASSVRNGGTTSPDNEQFF.

The chain couples TRBV5-4 to TRBJ1-2; a possible D gene is TRBD1 (6 bases). Germline CDR1 SGHNT, CDR2 YYREEE (reference sequence). This CDR3 contains 13 residues. Trimming left V 1 base short and J 4 bases short, with 8 bases between. The CDR3 nucleotides read TGTGCCAGCAGCTTGCAGGGGACCTATGGCTACACCTTC. Translation: CASSLQGTYGYTF.

The rearrangement links TRBV9 to TRBJ2-5; the match to TRBD2 covers 10 bases. The J segment lost 5 bases and the V segment lost 0 bases, leaving 7 bases of the junction unmatched. Germline CDR1 SGDLS, CDR2 YYNGEE. The CDR3 contains 16 residues. The CDR3 DNA follows: TGTGCCAGCAGCGTAGGCGCTAGCGGGAGTGGTGAGACCCAGTACTTC. It yields the protein CASSVGASGSGETQYF. Together with reference TRBV9 and TRBJ2-5, the CDR3 gives the full variable domain: DSGVTQTPKHLITATGQRVTLRCSPRSGDLSVYWYQQSLDQGLQFLIQYYNGEERAKGNILERFSAQQFPDLHSELNLSSLELGDSALYFCASSVGASGSGETQYFGPGTRLLVL.

This clone was recorded once. CDR3 protein: CASSLTGTGRSGANVLTF. The CDR3 nucleotides are TGTGCCAGCAGTTTGACTGGGACAGGACGCTCTGGGGCCAACGTCCTGACTTTC. The rearrangement uses TRBV27 and TRBJ2-6, with TRBD1 matching 8 bases. V trimming: 3 bases; J trimming: 0 bases; junction bases outside the gene matches: 7. The CDR3 runs 18 residues. The germline V gene encodes CDR1 MNHEY and CDR2 SMNVEV (reference sequence).

V and J are TRBV5-5 and TRBJ2-7; no clear D. The germline CDR1 and CDR2 sequences are SGHKS and YYEKEE (reference sequence). This CDR3 contains 15 residues. Trimming removed 4 bases from V and 2 bases from J, with 16 bases in between. CDR3: CASSKESGRTYEQYF. DNA of the CDR3: TGTGCCAGCAGCAAGGAATCGGGCAGAACCTACGAGCAGTACTTC.

The genes are TRBV18 and TRBJ2-3; 8 bases align to TRBD2. There are 15 residues in the CDR3. Germline assignment: CDR1 KGHSH and CDR2 LQKENI. V shed 3 bases and J 5 bases; nucleotides not matched to a gene: 7. The CDR3 coding sequence is TGTGCCAGCTCACCCCTGACGGGAGGGAGAGATACGCAGTATTTT. Amino acid sequence: CASSPLTGGRDTQYF.

The V and J genes are TRBV5-4 and TRBJ2-3; 7 positions agree with TRBD2. The V gene's germline CDR1 is SGHNT and CDR2 YYREEE (reference sequence). The CDR3 consists of 16 residues. Losses at the gene ends were 4 bases for V and 2 bases for J; bases not matched to a gene: 10. The CDR3 loop reads CASSHAGVLDTDTQYF. Here the CDR3 DNA reads TGTGCCAGCAGCCACGCGGGGGTTCTTGACACAGATACGCAGTATTTT.

This chain joins TRBV4-1 and TRBJ1-2, with D perhaps matching TRBD1 (6 bases). Trimming cost V 5 bases and J 8 bases, with 21 bases left between them. This CDR3 comprises 15 residues. Germline V gene lookup returns CDR1 MGHRA and CDR2 YSYEKL. The chain's CDR3 is CASSTSPTGISGYTF. Written as DNA, the CDR3 is TGCGCCAGCAGCACCTCTCCGACAGGAATAAGCGGCTACACCTTC.

This chain connects TRBV29-1 to TRBJ1-1, with D tentatively TRBD1 (5 bases). The germline CDR1 and CDR2 sequences are SQVTM and ANQGSEA. The CDR3 sequence is 15 residues long. V was cut by 3 bases and J by 5 bases, with 19 bases left in between. This chain's CDR3 is CSVDSLSDRGTEAFF. Written as DNA, the CDR3 is TGCAGCGTTGATTCCCTGAGTGACCGGGGGACTGAAGCTTTCTTT.

The chain employs TRBV2 and TRBJ2-2; 7 bases map to TRBD1. J gave up 6 bases and V 6 bases, and 7 bases lay outside the gene matches. This CDR3 region has 14 residues. Germline V gives CDR1 SNHLY, CDR2 FYNNEI. The CDR3 DNA reads as TGTGCCAGCAGGATGATTACAGGGGCCGGGGAGCTGTTTTTT. Residues: CASRMITGAGELFF.

In this sample, this clone turned up once. The chain joins TRBV30 to TRBJ1-2; D ambiguous. There are 12 residues in the CDR3. V lost 3 bases and J 13 bases, leaving 18 bases between the germline ends. CDR1 and CDR2 (germline): GTSNPN, SVGIG (reference sequence). The CDR3 DNA is TGTGCCTGGAGCGCAACGGGTCCTCTGGGCACCTTC. This sequence encodes CAWSATGPLGTF.

The rearrangement links TRBV6-5 to TRBJ2-3, with a tentative D call TRBD2 (5 bases). The germline V gene has CDR1 MNHEY and CDR2 SVGAGI. V was shortened by 7 bases and J by 3 bases, with 11 bases between the two germline ends. This CDR3 has 13 amino acids. CDR3 region: CASTAPGTDTQYF. For the CDR3, the DNA is TGTGCCAGCACCGCGCCGGGGACAGATACGCAGTATTTT.

In its sample, this clone was seen a few times. The rearrangement joins TRBV12-5 to TRBJ2-7, with 7 bases fitting TRBD1. V was clipped by 4 bases and J by 4 bases; unmatched bases: 7. CDR3 length: 14 residues. The V gene's germline CDR1 is LGHNT and CDR2 FRNRAP. The chain's CDR3 is CASGSDGTAYEQYF. CDR3 bases: TGTGCTAGTGGTTCGGATGGGACAGCATACGAGCAGTACTTC.

The chain combines TRBV5-4 with TRBJ1-1; no clear D. Deletions cut 4 bases from V and 7 bases from J, with 14 bases between. There are 13 residues in the CDR3. Per germline, CDR1 SGHNT and CDR2 YYREEE (reference sequence). The CDR3 is CASSTQRGGEAFF. As DNA, the CDR3 is TGTGCCAGCAGCACCCAGCGGGGAGGTGAAGCTTTCTTT.

The gene calls are TRBV7-9 and TRBJ1-4, with D uncertain. Germline CDR1 is SEHNR and CDR2 is FQNEAQ (reference sequence). CDR3 length: 15 amino acids. V was trimmed by 4 bases and J by 2 bases, leaving 11 bases between them. As DNA, the CDR3 is TGTGCCAGCAGCTCTTTGGGATCGACTAATGAAAAACTGTTTTTT. Translation gives CASSSLGSTNEKLFF.

The J gene is TRBJ2-7, the V gene TRBV6-1; 7 bases are a match to TRBD2. CDR1 and CDR2 from the germline V gene are MNHNS and SASEGT. Trimming at V came to 8 bases and at J to 5 bases, leaving 9 bases not matched to a gene. The CDR3 is made up of 13 amino acids. Here the CDR3 DNA reads TGTGCCAGCCGTTGGGCGGGAGCCCACGAGCAGTACTTC. It specifies CASRWAGAHEQYF.

The V gene is TRBV5-1, the J gene TRBJ2-7; D is possibly TRBD2 (7 bases). Germline CDR1 and CDR2: SGHRS and YFSETQ. Trimming shortened V by 7 bases and J by 3 bases, and 14 bases separated the two germline ends. There are 13 residues in the CDR3. This chain's CDR3 is CASGPGGHYEQYF. CDR3 nucleotide sequence: TGCGCCAGCGGCCCCGGGGGGCACTACGAGCAGTACTTC. The full variable domain, rest sourced from reference TRBV5-1 and TRBJ2-7, is KAGVTQTPRYLIKTRGQQVTLSCSPISGHRSVSWYQQTPGQGLQFLFEYFSETQRNKGNFPGRFSGRQFSNSRSEMNVSTLELGDSALYLCASGPGGHYEQYFGPGTRLTVT.

This sequence joins TRBV5-1 and TRBJ2-5; 10 positions match TRBD2. Germline loops: CDR1 SGHRS, CDR2 YFSETQ. V was clipped by 4 bases and J by 2 bases; unmatched bases: 2. CDR3 length equals 14 residues. CDR3 bases: TGCGCCAGCAGCCCAGCGGGGGGGCAAGAGACCCAGTACTTC. Amino acids: CASSPAGGQETQYF.

This clone was observed a single time. This chain uses TRBV5-1 with TRBJ2-1; D remains unclear. The CDR3 consists of 13 residues. Germline CDR1 and CDR2: SGHRS and YFSETQ. Trimming shortened V by 3 bases and J by 6 bases, and 10 bases separated the two germline ends. The CDR3 DNA reads TGCGCCAGCAGCTCTAGGCTGGGCAATGAGCAGTTCTTC. Its translation: CASSSRLGNEQFF.

The V gene is TRBV29-1, the J gene TRBJ2-7; TRBD1 is a possible D gene (6 bases). V gave up 4 bases and J gave up 3 bases, with 16 bases separating them. Germline CDR1 and CDR2: SQVTM and ANQGSEA. The CDR3 spans 14 residues. CDR3 protein: CSVGGDRSYYEQYF. The CDR3 DNA reads TGCAGCGTTGGGGGAGACAGGTCTTACTACGAGCAGTACTTC.